This TCR beta chain stems from a study of human T cells and chemical hapten exposure. Under the authors' procedure: Samples had a median of about 96,000 TCRs, ranging about 23,224 to 700,000. TCRdb analysed the RACE reads with MiXCR anew, one entry per CDR3 protein. The V and J calls reflect TCRdb's pipeline rather than the authors' work. The repertoire includes fewer than 100,000 distinct CDR3 sequences, approximately 9.3% of them detected once, and approximately 2% sits in the top ten. The sample's time point: patch test 2, 6 weeks after DPC sensitization. Treatment indicated: therapeutic diphenylcyclopropenone sensitization with weekly scalp DPC. Those who donated were patients with alopecia, 18 to 70 years of age, and suitable for DPC. Study results and limitations: Expanded TCRs formed significantly more large CDR3 similarity clusters than controls.

Per the germline V gene, CDR1 is SGHAT and CDR2 is FQNNGV. Between the trimmed V and J ends, which lost 3 bases and 5 bases, there was a span of 11 bases. This CDR3 has 13 amino acids. With regard to this clonotype: Its target is unknown.

Material: whole blood, obtained in connection with sensitization to the hapten diphenylcyclopropenone (DPC). The gene calls are TRBV11-2 and TRBJ2-7; D not certain. The source is a woman aged 40 to 50 with alopecia areata. Some clones in this sample may be carry-over from other donors' samples. In DNA, the CDR3 is TGTGCCAGCAGCTTTTGGTCCGGAGACGAGCAGTACTTC. Protein product: CASSFWSGDEQYF.